This is a list of T cell receptor beta chains from one sample in a study of shared clonotypes between healthy human individuals. Method: immunoSEQ multiplex PCR; TCRdb's copy keeps in-frame clones and lacks some. The sample carries some 800,000 clones, over 90% recorded once. Source material: naive CD8+ T cells sorted from blood. These receptors all come from a man aged 25-45 years in good health. Each CDR3 is given with its conserved first and last residue. A D gene is named only where the DNA matches it firmly. A clone size is listed for some rows: how often the clone was seen (once, few, many), or a class if it is expanded.

v_call	d_call	j_call	clone_size	cdr3_nt	cdr3_aa
TRBV9	.	TRBJ2-1	.	TGTGCCAGCAGCGACCTAGCCAATGAGCAGTTCTTC	CASSDLANEQFF
TRBV27	.	TRBJ1-1	.	TGTGCCAGCAGCATGTTTGGCACTGAAGCTTTCTTT	CASSMFGTEAFF
TRBV6-6	.	TRBJ2-5	.	TGTGCCAGTGGGGGGGAGACCCAGTACTTC	CASGGETQYF
TRBV4-3	TRBD1	TRBJ1-3	.	TGCGCCAGCAGCCAAGCCGTGGACAGGTCCGGAAACACCATATATTTT	CASSQAVDRSGNTIYF
TRBV6-6	.	TRBJ2-1	.	TGTGCCAGCAGTTCTCCAGATTACAATGAGCAGTTCTTC	CASSSPDYNEQFF
TRBV27	.	TRBJ2-7	.	TGTGCCAGCAGTCGAGACCCGACTGGGAGCTCCTACGAGCAGTACTTC	CASSRDPTGSSYEQYF
TRBV28	TRBD2	TRBJ2-1	.	TGTGCCAGCAGTTTGAGTAGCGGGACATCCTACAATGAGCAGTTCTTC	CASSLSSGTSYNEQFF
TRBV7-9	TRBD1	TRBJ2-6	.	TGTGCCAGCAAACCCCGGGACAGGGGGGGCTCTGGGGCCAACGTCCTGACTTTC	CASKPRDRGGSGANVLTF
TRBV7-2	.	TRBJ2-7	.	TGTGCCAGCAGCTTCACGATAAAGGGCCCGAGCTCCTACGAGCAGTACTTC	CASSFTIKGPSSYEQYF
TRBV11-3	.	TRBJ2-7	.	TGTGCCAGCAGCTTAACGACTAGCTCCTACGAGCAGTACTTC	CASSLTTSSYEQYF
TRBV6-6	.	TRBJ2-1	.	TGTGCCAGCAGTTCTACAGACACCGTATACAATGAGCAGTTCTTC	CASSSTDTVYNEQFF
TRBV11-2	TRBD2	TRBJ2-7	.	TGTGCCAGCAGCCCGACTAGCGGGAGGCATGAGCAGTACTTC	CASSPTSGRHEQYF
TRBV28	.	TRBJ1-1	.	TGTGCCAGCAGTCCTCCTTGGACATCGAACACTGAAGCTTTCTTT	CASSPPWTSNTEAFF
TRBV27	TRBD2	TRBJ2-7	.	TGTGCCAGCAGTTCGGGACTAAACTCCTACGAGCAGTACTTC	CASSSGLNSYEQYF
TRBV29-1	TRBD2	TRBJ2-7	.	TGCAGCGTTGTTTTAGCGGGAGGGAGCGAGCAGTACTTC	CSVVLAGGSEQYF
TRBV19	.	TRBJ2-7	few	TGTGCCAGTAGTATCACAGGGAGCTCCTACGAGCAGTACTTC	CASSITGSSYEQYF
TRBV7-6	.	TRBJ2-1	.	TGTGCCAGCAGCTTAGGCGGGCCGTACAATGAGCAGTTCTTC	CASSLGGPYNEQFF
TRBV10-2	.	TRBJ1-1	.	TGCGCCAGCAGCCAAGGACGGAACACTGAAGCTTTCTTT	CASSQGRNTEAFF
TRBV7-9	TRBD2	TRBJ2-3	.	TGTGCCAGCAGCCTAACTAGCGGGAGGGATCGGGATACGCAGTATTTT	CASSLTSGRDRDTQYF
TRBV25-1	.	TRBJ2-7	.	TGTGCCAGCAGTGGCTTTTCCTTCACCGAAGGGGGCTACGAGCAGTACTTC	CASSGFSFTEGGYEQYF
TRBV10-3	TRBD1	TRBJ2-7	.	TGTGCCATCAGGGACCCGGGACAGGGTCCATACGAGCAGTACTTC	CAIRDPGQGPYEQYF
TRBV7-5	.	TRBJ2-7	.	TGTGTCAGAAGCTTAGGGTGGGCGCCCCGCCCCTACGAGCAGTACTTC	CVRSLGWAPRPYEQYF
TRBV19	TRBD2	TRBJ2-1	.	TGTGCCAGTAGTATAGGACTAGCGGGAGCCAATGAGCAGTTCTTC	CASSIGLAGANEQFF
TRBV29-1	.	TRBJ2-1	.	TGCAGCGTTGAAGTGGGGAAGCCGAATGAGCAGTTCTTC	CSVEVGKPNEQFF
TRBV5-1	.	TRBJ2-7	.	TGCGCCAGCAGCCCAAGGGGTGGGGGGAACGAGCAGTACTTC	CASSPRGGGNEQYF
TRBV7-9	.	TRBJ2-5	.	TGTGCCAGCAGCCGCGACCGGGCAGGGGAGACCCAGTACTTC	CASSRDRAGETQYF
TRBV27	.	TRBJ2-7	.	TGTGCCAGCAGTTCTTGGCAAATCTCCTACGAGCAGTACTTC	CASSSWQISYEQYF
TRBV23-1	TRBD2	TRBJ2-7	.	TGCGCCAGCAGTCAACTGGGATTAGCGGGAGGACACGTCAGCTCCTACGAGCAGTACTTC	CASSQLGLAGGHVSSYEQYF
TRBV9	.	TRBJ1-1	.	TGTGCCAGCAGCGCGCTAACAGGGCCCCTCACTGAAGCTTTCTTT	CASSALTGPLTEAFF
TRBV18	TRBD1	TRBJ2-1	once	TGTGCCAGCTCTCCTTTCCGGACAGGGACAAGTGAGCAGTTCTTC	CASSPFRTGTSEQFF
TRBV15	.	TRBJ2-1	.	TGTGCCACCAGCTCCGACAGGAACCGCAATGAGCAGTTCTTC	CATSSDRNRNEQFF
TRBV30	.	TRBJ1-1	.	TGTGCCACCGGCCGTCCGGGCACTGAAGCTTTCTTT	CATGRPGTEAFF
TRBV11-2	TRBD2	TRBJ2-1	.	TGTGCCAGCAGCTCTGGACTAGCGGGAGTATCGCGGAAGCAGTTCTTC	CASSSGLAGVSRKQFF
TRBV14	TRBD1	TRBJ1-2	once	TGTGCCAGCAGCCAAGTTCCAGGGGGCTATGGCTACACCTTC	CASSQVPGGYGYTF
TRBV6-5	.	TRBJ2-7	.	TGTGCCAGCAGCGTCGGACAGTCCTACGAGCAGTACTTC	CASSVGQSYEQYF
TRBV27	.	TRBJ2-7	.	TGTGCCAGCAGTTGGTCGACTAGCTACGAGCAGTACTTC	CASSWSTSYEQYF
TRBV7-9	TRBD2	TRBJ2-7	.	TGTGCCAGCAGCTTCGGCGGGAGGGTTTCCTCCTACGAGCAGTACTTC	CASSFGGRVSSYEQYF
TRBV2	TRBD1	TRBJ2-2	few	TGTGCCAGCAGTCCACGGGACAGGGAGAACACCGGGGAGCTGTTTTTT	CASSPRDRENTGELFF
TRBV9	.	TRBJ2-1	.	TGTGCCAGCAGTGACGAAAGGGGAGGCTCCTACAATGAGCAGTTCTTC	CASSDERGGSYNEQFF
TRBV9	.	TRBJ1-1	.	TGTGCCAGCAGCGTAGGTCAGCTTATGAACACTGAAGCTTTCTTT	CASSVGQLMNTEAFF
TRBV7-3	.	TRBJ2-2	.	TGTGCCAGCAGCCCCTCGGGAACCGGGGAGCTGTTTTTT	CASSPSGTGELFF
TRBV14	.	TRBJ2-7	.	TGTGCCAGCAGCCCCTACGGGCGGACCACCTCCTACGAGCAGTACTTC	CASSPYGRTTSYEQYF
TRBV29-1	TRBD1	TRBJ2-1	.	TGCAGCGTTGAAGATTTCTTGGGACAGGGGCGTCGATATGAGCAGTTCTTC	CSVEDFLGQGRRYEQFF
TRBV19	TRBD1	TRBJ1-1	.	TGTGCCAGTAGTGCATTACAGGGGAGCACTGAAGCTTTCTTT	CASSALQGSTEAFF
TRBV11-2	.	TRBJ1-1	.	TGTGCCAGCAGCTTACCTTGGGGGAACGCTGAAGCTTTCTTT	CASSLPWGNAEAFF
TRBV7-2	TRBD1	TRBJ1-2	.	TGTGCCAGCAGCGAGGATACGGACAGGGTCCGTCTCTATGGCTACACCTTC	CASSEDTDRVRLYGYTF
TRBV2	.	TRBJ2-5	.	TGTGCCAGCAGTGAATGGGGGACCCAAGAGACCCAGTACTTC	CASSEWGTQETQYF
TRBV19	TRBD1	TRBJ2-7	.	TGTGCCAGTAGTATTCGGACAGGAGGCTACGAGCAGTACTTC	CASSIRTGGYEQYF
TRBV14	.	TRBJ2-1	.	TGTGCCAGCAGCCAAGAGACTGGACGACAGTTCTTC	CASSQETGRQFF
TRBV27	TRBD2	TRBJ2-1	once	TGTGCCAGCACCCCGGGACTAGCGGGAGATGGTTCCTACAATGAGCAGTTCTTC	CASTPGLAGDGSYNEQFF
TRBV27	.	TRBJ2-2	.	TGTGCCACCGAAACCCTCACCGGGGAGCTGTTTTTT	CATETLTGELFF
TRBV23-1	TRBD1	TRBJ1-4	.	TGCGCCAGCTCACAGGGGGCAGAGACTTTTAATGAAAAACTGTTTTTT	CASSQGAETFNEKLFF
TRBV7-6	TRBD1	TRBJ2-5	.	TGTGCCAGCAGCTTAGCTCGGGACAGGGTGACGGAGACCCAGTACTTC	CASSLARDRVTETQYF
TRBV12-2	.	TRBJ2-2	.	TGTGCAAGTCGCTTCCGGCTAGCGGCAAACACCGGGGAGCTGTTTTTT	CASRFRLAANTGELFF